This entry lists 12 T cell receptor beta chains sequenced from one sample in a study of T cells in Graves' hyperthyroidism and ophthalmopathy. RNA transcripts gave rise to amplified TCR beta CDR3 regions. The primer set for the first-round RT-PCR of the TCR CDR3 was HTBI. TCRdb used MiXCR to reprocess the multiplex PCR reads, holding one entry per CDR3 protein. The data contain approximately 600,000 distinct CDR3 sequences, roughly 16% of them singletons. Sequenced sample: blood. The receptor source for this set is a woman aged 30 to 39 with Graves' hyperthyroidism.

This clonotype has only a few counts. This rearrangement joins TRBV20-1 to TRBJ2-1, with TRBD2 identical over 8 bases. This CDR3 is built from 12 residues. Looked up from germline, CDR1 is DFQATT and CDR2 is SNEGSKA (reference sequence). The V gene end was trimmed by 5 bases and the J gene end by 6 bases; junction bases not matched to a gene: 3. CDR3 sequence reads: CSAPSGGNEQFF. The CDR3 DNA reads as TGCAGTGCTCCCAGCGGGGGCAATGAGCAGTTCTTC.

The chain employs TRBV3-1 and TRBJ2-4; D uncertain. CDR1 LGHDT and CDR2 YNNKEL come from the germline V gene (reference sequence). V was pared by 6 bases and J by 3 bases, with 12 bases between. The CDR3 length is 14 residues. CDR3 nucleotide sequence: TGTGCCAGCAGTGAAGCAAGTATCAAAAACATTCAGTACTTC. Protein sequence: CASSEASIKNIQYF. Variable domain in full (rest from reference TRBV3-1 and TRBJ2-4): DTAVSQTPKYLVTQMGNDKSIKCEQNLGHDTMYWYKQDSKKFLKIMFSYNNKELIINETVPNRFSPKSPDKAHLNLHINSLELGDSAVYFCASSEASIKNIQYFGAGTRLSVL.

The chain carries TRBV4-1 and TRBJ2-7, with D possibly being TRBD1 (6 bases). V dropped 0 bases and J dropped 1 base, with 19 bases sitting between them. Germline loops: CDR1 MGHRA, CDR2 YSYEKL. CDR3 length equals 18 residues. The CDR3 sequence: CASSQDQVRTAVSYEQYF. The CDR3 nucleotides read TGCGCCAGCAGCCAAGATCAGGTGAGGACAGCAGTTTCCTACGAGCAGTACTTC.

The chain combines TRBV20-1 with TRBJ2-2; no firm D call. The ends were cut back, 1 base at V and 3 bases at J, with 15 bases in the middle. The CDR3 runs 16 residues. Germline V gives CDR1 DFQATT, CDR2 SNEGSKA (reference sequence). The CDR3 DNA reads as TGCAGTGCTAGAGTCCCAATCCCCGGACACACCGGGGAGCTGTTTTTT. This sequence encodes CSARVPIPGHTGELFF.

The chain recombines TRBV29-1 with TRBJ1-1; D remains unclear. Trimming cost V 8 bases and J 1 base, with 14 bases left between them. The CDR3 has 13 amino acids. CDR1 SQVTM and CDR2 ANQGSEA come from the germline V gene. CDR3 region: CSSTGVGNTEAFF. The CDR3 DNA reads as TGCAGCTCCACTGGTGTGGGGAACACTGAAGCTTTCTTT.

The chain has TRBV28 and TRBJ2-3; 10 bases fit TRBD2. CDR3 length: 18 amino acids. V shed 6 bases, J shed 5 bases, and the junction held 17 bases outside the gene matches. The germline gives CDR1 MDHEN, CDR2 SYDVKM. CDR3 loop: CASRPPGLAPERGDTQYF. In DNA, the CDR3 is TGTGCCAGCAGGCCGCCGGGACTAGCGCCCGAGAGGGGAGATACGCAGTATTTT.

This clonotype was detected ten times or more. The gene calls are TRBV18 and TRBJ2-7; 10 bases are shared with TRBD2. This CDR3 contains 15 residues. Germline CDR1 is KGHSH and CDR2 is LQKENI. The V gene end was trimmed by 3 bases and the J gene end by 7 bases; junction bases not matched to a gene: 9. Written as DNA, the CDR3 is TGTGCCAGCTCACCCCCGACTAGCGGGTGGCTGGAGCAGTACTTC. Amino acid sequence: CASSPPTSGWLEQYF.

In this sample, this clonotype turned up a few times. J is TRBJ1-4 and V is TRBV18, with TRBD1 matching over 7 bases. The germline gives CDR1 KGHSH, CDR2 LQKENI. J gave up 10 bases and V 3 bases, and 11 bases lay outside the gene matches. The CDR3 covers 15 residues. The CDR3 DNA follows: TGTGCCAGCTCACCCTTTGAGGACAGGCGAGGAAAACTGTTTTTT. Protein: CASSPFEDRRGKLFF. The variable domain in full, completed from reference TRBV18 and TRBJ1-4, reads NAGVMQNPRHLVRRRGQEARLRCSPMKGHSHVYWYRQLPEEGLKFMVYLQKENIIDESGMPKERFSAEFPKEGPSILRIQQVVRGDSAAYFCASSPFEDRRGKLFFGSGTQLSVL.

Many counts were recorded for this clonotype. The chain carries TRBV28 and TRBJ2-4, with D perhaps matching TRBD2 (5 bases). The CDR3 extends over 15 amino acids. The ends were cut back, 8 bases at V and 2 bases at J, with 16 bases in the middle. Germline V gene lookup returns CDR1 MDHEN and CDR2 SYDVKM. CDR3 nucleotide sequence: TGTGCCAGCTCGGGCAAAGCGGCCCCCAAAAACATTCAGTACTTC. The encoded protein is CASSGKAAPKNIQYF.

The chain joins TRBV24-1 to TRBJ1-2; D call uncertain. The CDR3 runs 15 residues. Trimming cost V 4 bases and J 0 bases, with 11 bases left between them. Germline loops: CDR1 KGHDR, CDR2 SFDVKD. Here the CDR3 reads CATSDSAFANYGYTF. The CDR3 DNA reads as TGTGCCACCAGTGACTCAGCTTTTGCTAACTATGGCTACACCTTC.

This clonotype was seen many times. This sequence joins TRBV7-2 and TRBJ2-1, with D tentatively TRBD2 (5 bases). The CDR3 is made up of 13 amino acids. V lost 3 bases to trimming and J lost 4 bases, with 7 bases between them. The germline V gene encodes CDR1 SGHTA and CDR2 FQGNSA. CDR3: CASSFTSYNEQFF. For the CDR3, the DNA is TGTGCCAGCAGCTTTACTAGTTACAATGAGCAGTTCTTC.

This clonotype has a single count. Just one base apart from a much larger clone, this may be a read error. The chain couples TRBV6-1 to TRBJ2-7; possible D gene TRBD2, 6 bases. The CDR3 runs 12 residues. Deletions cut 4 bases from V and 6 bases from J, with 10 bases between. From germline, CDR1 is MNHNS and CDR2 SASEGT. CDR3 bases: TGTGCCAGCAGTGCATCCGGGAGCGAGCAGTACTTC. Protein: CASSASGSEQYF.